Sequencing of this TCR beta chain was carried out in a study of CD8 T cells in ankylosing spondylitis. Study-level results: There was reportedly significant enrichment of clones that were disease-linked in matched ankylosing spondylitis synovial fluid. A TCR beta motif made of fewer than ten highly homologous variants seemed typical of ankylosing spondylitis blood.

TCRdb processed the 5' RACE reads anew with MiXCR; each CDR3 protein has one entry. The sample includes around 91,000 distinct CDR3 sequences, approximately 9.6% of them seen just once. Notes on this clonotype: Its cognate antigen is unknown.

Unmatched junction bases numbered 6, after V lost 0 bases and J lost 5 bases. Per germline, CDR1 SGHAT and CDR2 FQNNGV. The CDR3 is made up of 17 amino acids. The J gene is TRBJ2-5, the V gene TRBV11-2; 13 bases fit TRBD2. The receptor was isolated from a male donor with ankylosing spondylitis. Sample: blood, either unsorted or a sorted T cell fraction (not recorded which). Here the CDR3 reads CASSLDLLAGGPETQYF. The CDR3 nucleotides read TGTGCCAGCAGCTTAGATTTACTAGCGGGAGGGCCGGAGACCCAGTACTTC.